The TCR beta chain described here comes from a study of tumor and adjacent non-tumor tissue in lung cancer. Looking at the study overall: Some 4.2 million productive TCRbeta reads were obtained per sample on average. The study's findings and limits: Significantly higher TCR diversity was found in tumor than normal lung. Tumor TCR diversity, when higher, was linked to shorter survival.

The V gene end was trimmed by 5 bases and the J gene end by 8 bases; junction bases not matched to a gene: 14. The germline gives CDR1 SQVTM, CDR2 ANQGSEA. This CDR3 has 15 residues. Regarding this clonotype: No antigen is known for it.

The library came from three nested PCR rounds adapted from ARM-PCR protocols. TCRdb redid the calling of the multiplex PCR reads with MiXCR, one entry per CDR3 protein. The table records more than 35,000 distinct CDR3 sequences, roughly three fifths of them present only once. RNA was extracted from bulk tissue without any cell sorting. This non-tumor lung sample came from over 3 cm beyond the tumor edge. Donors were chemotherapy-naive, newly diagnosed lung cancer surgical patients in China, August–late 2014. This TCR was recovered from a middle-aged woman with non-small cell lung cancer. The sample comprised distant non-tumor lung tissue. V gene TRBV29-1 combines with J gene TRBJ1-2, with 10 bases fitting TRBD1. The CDR3 here is CSVPPPTSTGGGYTF. In DNA form, the CDR3 reads TGCAGCGTTCCACCCCCGACGTCGACAGGGGGCGGCTACACCTTC.